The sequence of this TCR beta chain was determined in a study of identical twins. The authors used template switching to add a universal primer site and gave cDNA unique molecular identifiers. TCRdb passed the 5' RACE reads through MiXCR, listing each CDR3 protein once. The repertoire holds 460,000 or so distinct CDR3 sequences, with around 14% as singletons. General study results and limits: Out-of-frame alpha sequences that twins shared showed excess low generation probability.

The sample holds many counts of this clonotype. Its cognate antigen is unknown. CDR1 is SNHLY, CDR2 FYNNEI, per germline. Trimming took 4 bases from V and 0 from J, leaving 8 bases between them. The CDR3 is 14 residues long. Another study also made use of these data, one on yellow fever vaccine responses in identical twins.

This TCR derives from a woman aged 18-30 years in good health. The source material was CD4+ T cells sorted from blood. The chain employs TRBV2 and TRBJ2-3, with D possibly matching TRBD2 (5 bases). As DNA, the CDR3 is TGTGCCAGCAGTGGCGGGCTCAGCACAGATACGCAGTATTTT. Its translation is CASSGGLSTDTQYF.